This entry lists 29 T cell receptor beta chains sequenced from one sample in a study of naive and memory T cell subsets. An equimolar mix of two oligonucleotides served as the beta constant-region primer for TRBC1 and TRBC2. Four rounds of PCR amplified the ligated cDNA using nested alpha and beta constant-region primers plus SP2. TCRdb reanalysed the UMI-ligation and nested PCR reads using MiXCR and keeps one entry per CDR3 protein. The repertoire holds approximately 20,000 distinct CDR3 sequences, with about 10% as singletons. Sequenced: central memory CD8+ T cells from blood. The receptors were sampled from a human donor in good health.

Ten or more counts support this clonotype. The V gene is TRBV20-1, the J gene TRBJ2-7; no clear D. Trimming removed 6 bases from V and 3 bases from J, with 18 bases in between. Germline CDR1 is DFQATT and CDR2 is SNEGSKA (reference sequence). The CDR3 contains 14 residues. The CDR3 sequence is CSARSWATHYEQYF. CDR3 DNA: TGCAGTGCCCGATCCTGGGCCACCCACTACGAGCAGTACTTC.

There are a few counts of this clonotype. This chain links TRBV19 with TRBJ2-7, with D perhaps matching TRBD2 (6 bases). This CDR3 region has 15 residues. V was pared by 5 bases and J by 5 bases, with 19 bases between. Germline V lookup: CDR1 LNHDA, CDR2 SQIVND (reference sequence). In DNA, the CDR3 is TGTGCCAGTAGTCTTTCGGAGGGGTTAAGGCACGAGCAGTACTTC. It specifies CASSLSEGLRHEQYF.

This clonotype was counted ten times or more. The CDR3 sequence: CASSPGTGDGYEQYF. In nucleotides, the CDR3 is TGTGCCAGCAGTCCCGGGACAGGGGACGGCTACGAGCAGTACTTC. The chain joins TRBV6-5 to TRBJ2-7; 10 positions agree with TRBD1. CDR1 and CDR2 from the germline V gene are MNHEY and SVGAGI. This CDR3 contains 15 residues. With V trimmed by 5 bases and J by 3 bases, 7 bases remained unmatched.

By sample fraction, this clonotype is large (0.1 to 1%). CDR3 sequence: CASSFGAGGPSDTQYF. In DNA form, the CDR3 reads TGTGCCAGCAGCTTCGGTGCGGGAGGGCCATCAGATACGCAGTATTTT. The chain combines TRBV7-2 with TRBJ2-3; 9 bases map to TRBD2. This CDR3 region has 16 residues. Germline lookup yields CDR1 SGHTA and CDR2 FQGNSA. V lost 3 bases and J lost 4; bases outside the gene matches: 8.

This clonotype showed up many times. For the CDR3, the DNA is TGCAGTGCTAGCACGGGACTAGCGATGGGCGAGCAGTACTTC. Translation gives CSASTGLAMGEQYF. The rearrangement uses TRBV20-1 and TRBJ2-7, with 10 nucleotides matching TRBD2. The CDR3 totals 14 residues. The V and J ends lost 3 bases and 6 bases, in that order; junction bases with no gene match: 8. From germline, CDR1 is DFQATT and CDR2 SNEGSKA (reference sequence).

The chain joins TRBV2 to TRBJ2-2, with 9 bases that match TRBD2. The trim removed 3 bases at V and 0 bases at J, leaving 2 bases unmatched. Germline loops: CDR1 SNHLY, CDR2 FYNNEI. The CDR3 covers 16 residues. The CDR3 here is CASSDGGRANTGELFF. In DNA form, the CDR3 reads TGTGCCAGCAGTGACGGCGGGAGGGCGAACACCGGGGAGCTGTTTTTT.

This clonotype was detected many times. The rearrangement joins TRBV27 to TRBJ1-2, with 7 bases that match TRBD1. V shed 6 bases and J 4 bases; nucleotides not matched to a gene: 8. Germline V gene sequence: CDR1 MNHEY, CDR2 SMNVEV (reference sequence). There are 14 residues in the CDR3. CDR3 in amino acids: CASRRTGEAYGYTF. In nucleotides, the CDR3 is TGTGCCAGCAGGAGGACAGGAGAGGCCTATGGCTACACCTTC.

This clonotype showed up just a few times. The rearrangement uses TRBV19 and TRBJ1-3; the D is unclear. The CDR3 contains 16 residues. V lost 5 bases to trimming and J lost 0 bases, with 14 bases between them. Germline assignment: CDR1 LNHDA and CDR2 SQIVND (reference sequence). This CDR3 reads CASSQTWAISGNTIYF. The DNA of the CDR3 is TGTGCCAGTAGTCAGACTTGGGCGATCTCTGGAAACACCATATATTTT. The full variable domain, rest sourced from reference TRBV19 and TRBJ1-3, is DGGITQSPKYLFRKEGQNVTLSCEQNLNHDAMYWYRQDPGQGLRLIYYSQIVNDFQKGDIAEGYSVSREKKESFPLTVTSAQKNPTAFYLCASSQTWAISGNTIYFGEGSWLTVV.

This clonotype was found a few times. The gene calls are TRBV11-2 and TRBJ2-4; TRBD2 agrees at 9 bases. The CDR3 is made up of 18 amino acids. Germline V gene lookup returns CDR1 SGHAT and CDR2 FQNNGV. V gave up 3 bases and J gave up 1 base; unmatched junction bases: 10. The chain's CDR3 is CASSFVAGEGWAKNIQYF. Here the CDR3 DNA reads TGTGCCAGCAGCTTCGTAGCGGGAGAGGGGTGGGCCAAAAACATTCAGTACTTC.

This sequence joins TRBV12-3 or TRBV12-4 and TRBJ2-5, with D maybe TRBD2 (5 bases). There are 13 residues in the CDR3. Between the trimmed V and J ends, which lost 6 bases and 4 bases, there was a span of 12 bases. CDR3 amino acids: CASRRQGGETQYF. The CDR3 DNA reads TGTGCCAGCAGGAGACAAGGAGGAGAGACCCAGTACTTC.

The chain carries TRBV25-1 and TRBJ1-1; weak D call: TRBD1 (5 bases). CDR3 length: 13 amino acids. CDR1 is MGHDK and CDR2 is SYGVNS in the germline V gene. Trimming pared 3 bases from V and 6 bases from J, leaving 11 bases between. The CDR3 DNA reads as TGTGCCAGCAGTGAGGACAATCGGCCTGAAGCTTTCTTT. Translating it yields CASSEDNRPEAFF.

This clonotype came up a few times. V is TRBV20-1 and J is TRBJ2-7; 7 bases map to TRBD2. The CDR3 covers 15 residues. Trimming at V came to 0 bases and at J to 2 bases, leaving 7 bases not matched to a gene. Germline values: CDR1 DFQATT, CDR2 SNEGSKA (reference sequence). CDR3 nucleotides: TGCAGTGCTAGAGATCCAGCGGGGATGCCCTACGAGCAGTACTTC. This sequence encodes CSARDPAGMPYEQYF.

This clonotype has ten or more counts. The chain has TRBV2 and TRBJ1-1; 10 bases are shared with TRBD1. The junction had 6 bases not matched to a gene; V was cut back by 5 bases and J by 3 bases. CDR1 and CDR2 from the germline V gene are SNHLY and FYNNEI. The CDR3 spans 15 residues. Here the CDR3 DNA reads TGTGCCAGCAGTCCGGACAGGGGGATTTACACTGAAGCTTTCTTT. Encoded protein: CASSPDRGIYTEAFF.

This clonotype has a count of ten or more. The rearrangement links TRBV20-1 to TRBJ2-1, with D possibly TRBD2 on 6 matching bases. There are 14 residues in the CDR3. Per the germline V gene, CDR1 is DFQATT and CDR2 is SNEGSKA (reference sequence). V was clipped by 3 bases and J by 7 bases, with 16 bases between them. CDR3 DNA: TGCAGTGCTAGGTTACCTCGGGAGATGAATGAGCAGTTCTTC. As protein: CSARLPREMNEQFF.

In this sample, this clonotype turned up a few times. The CDR3 loop reads CASTYAGGGYEQYF. In nucleotides, the CDR3 is TGTGCCAGCACATATGCGGGAGGAGGCTACGAGCAGTACTTC. The chain links TRBV6-2 or TRBV6-3 to TRBJ2-7; 8 nucleotides align to TRBD2. Germline V lookup: CDR1 MNHEY, CDR2 SVGEGT. CDR3 length equals 14 residues. Trimming at V came to 7 bases and at J to 3 bases, leaving 8 bases not matched to a gene.

This chain links TRBV30 with TRBJ2-7; D not certain. Germline V gene lookup returns CDR1 GTSNPN and CDR2 SVGIG (reference sequence). CDR3 length equals 15 residues. Trimming stripped 3 bases from V and 0 bases from J, with 15 bases between. CDR3 region: CAWSSLEVGSYEQYF. The CDR3 DNA follows: TGTGCCTGGAGCTCCTTAGAAGTCGGCTCCTACGAGCAGTACTTC.

This clonotype was counted ten times or more. This sequence joins TRBV6-1 and TRBJ2-7; TRBD2 agrees at 9 bases. CDR3 length: 14 residues. The V segment lost 6 bases and the J segment 1 base; nucleotides outside the gene matches: 4. Germline CDR1 reads MNHNS; CDR2 reads SASEGT. The CDR3 is CASSRLAESYEQYF. The DNA for the CDR3 is TGTGCCAGCAGCCGACTAGCGGAATCCTACGAGCAGTACTTC.

Only a few counts were recorded for this clonotype. V and J are TRBV5-1 and TRBJ2-1, with D hard to call. CDR1 is SGHRS, CDR2 YFSETQ, per germline. V lost 3 bases to trimming and J lost 6 bases, with 10 bases between them. The CDR3 has 13 residues. This CDR3 reads CASSWQYGNEQFF. In nucleotides, the CDR3 is TGCGCCAGCAGCTGGCAGTACGGCAATGAGCAGTTCTTC.

This clonotype was detected ten times or more. Here the CDR3 DNA reads TGTGCCAGCAGTTTTGCTTCTGGCACAGATACGCAGTATTTT. Amino acid sequence: CASSFASGTDTQYF. This chain joins TRBV27 and TRBJ2-3; no reliable D call. Germline CDR1 is MNHEY and CDR2 is SMNVEV (reference sequence). The CDR3 is 14 amino acids. V was cut by 3 bases and J by 1 base, with 8 bases left in between.

This clonotype showed up just a few times. The chain uses TRBV12-3 or TRBV12-4 and TRBJ1-2, with D possibly being TRBD1 (6 bases). V was shortened by 1 base and J by 6 bases, with 9 bases between the two germline ends. The CDR3 extends over 13 amino acids. CDR3 amino acids: CASSLGGADGYTF. The CDR3 nucleotides are TGTGCCAGCAGTTTAGGGGGGGCCGATGGCTACACCTTC.

This clonotype was counted a few times. The chain uses TRBV19 and TRBJ2-1; D is unresolved. The ends were cut back, 5 bases at V and 4 bases at J, with 12 bases in the middle. The germline CDR1 and CDR2 sequences are LNHDA and SQIVND (reference sequence). The CDR3 totals 14 residues. The CDR3 here is CASSRSTRYNEQFF. The CDR3 DNA follows: TGTGCCAGTAGTCGCTCCACAAGGTACAATGAGCAGTTCTTC.

This clonotype was detected a few times. A much larger clonotype is one base distant, so this may be a read error. J is TRBJ2-7 and V is TRBV2, with no clear D. V dropped 6 bases and J dropped 3 bases, with 3 bases sitting between them. From germline, CDR1 is SNHLY and CDR2 FYNNEI. This CDR3 region has 10 residues. The CDR3 spells CASRDYEQYF. DNA of the CDR3: TGTGCCAGCAGGGACTACGAGCAGTACTTC.

This CDR3 is CASSQGLADSTDTQYF. CDR3 DNA sequence: TGTGCCAGCAGCCAGGGACTAGCGGATAGCACAGATACGCAGTATTTT. V usage is TRBV7-7 and J usage is TRBJ2-3; 11 bases match TRBD2. The CDR3 loop spans 16 amino acids. The germline V gene encodes CDR1 SSHAT and CDR2 FNYEAQ (reference sequence). V shed 5 bases, J shed 0 bases, and the junction held 4 bases outside the gene matches.

This clonotype was observed at least ten times. The chain has TRBV7-9 and TRBJ2-1; no reliable D call. Trimming stripped 2 bases from V and 2 bases from J, with 10 bases between. Germline assignment: CDR1 SEHNR and CDR2 FQNEAQ (reference sequence). The CDR3 has 15 residues. CDR3 coding DNA: TGTGCCAGCAGCTTAACAGCGTCGGCCTACAATGAGCAGTTCTTC. Translation gives CASSLTASAYNEQFF.

This clonotype was recorded many times. The chain uses TRBV12-5 and TRBJ2-7; D is perhaps TRBD2 (6 bases). Trimming left V 7 bases short and J 1 base short, with 11 bases between. The CDR3 loop spans 13 amino acids. Germline CDR1 is LGHNT and CDR2 is FRNRAP. Written as DNA, the CDR3 is TGTGCTAGTGCCGTGGGGGGTTCCTACGAGCAGTACTTC. Protein: CASAVGGSYEQYF.

This clonotype was recorded at least ten times. The J gene is TRBJ2-1, the V gene TRBV28, with TRBD2 matching 9 bases. Germline loops: CDR1 MDHEN, CDR2 SYDVKM. The CDR3 is made up of 16 amino acids. With 2 bases clipped from V and 8 bases from J, the junction kept 10 bases outside the gene matches. The CDR3 loop reads CASSLALAGMRDEQFF. In DNA form, the CDR3 reads TGTGCCAGCAGTTTAGCGCTAGCGGGAATGCGAGATGAGCAGTTCTTC.

This chain uses TRBV7-9 with TRBJ1-2; the D gene is possibly TRBD1 (5 bases). CDR3 length equals 12 residues. Trimming removed 8 bases at V and 4 bases at J, with 11 bases between. Germline CDR1 and CDR2: SEHNR and FQNEAQ (reference sequence). The chain's CDR3 is CASGSGTYGYTF. In DNA, the CDR3 is TGTGCCAGCGGCTCCGGGACCTATGGCTACACCTTC.

This clonotype was recorded many times. The rearrangement joins TRBV6-4 to TRBJ2-3, with TRBD2 matching 10 bases. J lost 4 bases, V lost 4 bases, and 2 bases had no gene match. Germline V gene sequence: CDR1 MRHNA, CDR2 SNTAGT. This CDR3 has 14 residues. CDR3 sequence reads: CASSASGSPDTQYF. The CDR3 bases are TGTGCCAGCAGTGCTAGCGGGAGCCCAGATACGCAGTATTTT.

The table lists this clonotype with a few counts. The genes are TRBV5-4 and TRBJ2-1, with TRBD2 matching over 9 bases. CDR1 SGHNT and CDR2 YYREEE come from the germline V gene (reference sequence). This CDR3 comprises 21 residues. Losses at the gene ends were 3 bases for V and 0 bases for J; bases not matched to a gene: 19. The CDR3 reads CASSYSFGTSLHMGSYNEQFF. The CDR3 nucleotides read TGTGCCAGCAGCTATTCCTTTGGGACTAGCCTTCATATGGGCTCCTACAATGAGCAGTTCTTC.